These 32 T cell receptor beta chains share one sample of origin, sequenced in a study of monozygotic twins with inflammatory bowel disease. TCRdb derives one entry per CDR3 protein from the 5' RACE reads, leaving out DNA. The sample includes 120,000 to 150,000 distinct CDR3 sequences. The sample comprised blood. Source of these receptors: a human donor with ulcerative colitis or Crohn's disease, or a healthy co-twin of an affected twin (not recorded which).

The rearrangement uses TRBV7-2 and TRBJ2-7; TCRdb's D gene call, TRBD2, goes unchecked for lack of DNA. CDR1 and CDR2 from the germline V gene are SGHTA and FQGNSA. This CDR3 is built from 11 residues. The CDR3 here is CASGLHYEQYF.

The chain couples TRBV20-1 to TRBJ1-1; TCRdb's D call of TRBD1 is untestable without DNA. The CDR3 is made up of 16 amino acids. Germline V gives CDR1 DFQATT, CDR2 SNEGSKA (reference sequence). The CDR3: CSAPARQGAGNTEAFF.

The chain is built from TRBV7-2 and TRBJ2-1. Germline V lookup: CDR1 SGHTA, CDR2 FQGNSA. This CDR3 is built from 17 residues. The CDR3 sequence is CASSLVRDSYSYNEQFF. Filled out from reference TRBV7-2 and TRBJ2-1, the complete variable domain reads GAGVSQSPSNKVTEKGKDVELRCDPISGHTALYWYRQSLGQGLEFLIYFQGNSAPDKSGLPSDRFSAERTGGSVSTLTIQRTQQEDSAVYLCASSLVRDSYSYNEQFFGPGTRLTVL.

The chain uses TRBV18 and TRBJ2-3. The CDR3 contains 15 residues. The germline CDR1 and CDR2 sequences are KGHSH and LQKENI. Here the CDR3 reads CASSPPIQSTDTQYF. Together with reference TRBV18 and TRBJ2-3, the CDR3 gives the full variable domain: NAGVMQNPRHLVRRRGQEARLRCSPMKGHSHVYWYRQLPEEGLKFMVYLQKENIIDESGMPKERFSAEFPKEGPSILRIQQVVRGDSAAYFCASSPPIQSTDTQYFGPGTRLTVL.

V usage is TRBV5-1 and J usage is TRBJ1-2; as DNA is missing, the TRBD1 call by TCRdb cannot be tested. CDR3 size: 14 residues. Germline CDR1 and CDR2: SGHRS and YFSETQ. CDR3 region: CASSLTGGSYGYTF.

V and J are TRBV5-6 and TRBJ2-7; there is no DNA to check the TCRdb D call of TRBD1. Per the germline V gene, CDR1 is SGHDT and CDR2 is YYEEEE. The CDR3 is 15 amino acids. The CDR3 region is CASSSPGASRYEQYF.

V is TRBV10-3 and J is TRBJ1-2; no DNA is available, so the TRBD1 call from TCRdb remains unchecked. The CDR3 spans 15 residues. The germline V gene has CDR1 ENHRY and CDR2 SYGVKD. CDR3 in amino acids: CAISADNTANYGYTF.

The rearrangement links TRBV2 to TRBJ2-5; the D call of TRBD1 rests on TCRdb alone, since no DNA is present to check it. CDR3 size: 15 residues. Looked up from germline, CDR1 is SNHLY and CDR2 is FYNNEI. The CDR3 reads CASSDADSLGETQYF.

The chain recombines TRBV19 with TRBJ2-7. CDR3 length: 12 amino acids. Germline CDR1 is LNHDA and CDR2 is SQIVND (reference sequence). The CDR3 sequence: CASSIGEQKQYF.

The CDR3: CASSLSGTGVPEAFF. This chain connects TRBV7-3 to TRBJ1-1; TCRdb calls TRBD1, which cannot be checked without DNA. In germline, CDR1 is SGHTA, CDR2 FQGTGA. This CDR3 comprises 15 residues.

This chain connects TRBV7-9 to TRBJ2-3. Germline lookup yields CDR1 SEHNR and CDR2 FQNEAQ (reference sequence). This CDR3 is built from 13 residues. CDR3 region: CASSLGPADTQYF.

The chain couples TRBV9 to TRBJ2-7; TCRdb's D gene call, TRBD1, goes unchecked for lack of DNA. Germline V gene lookup returns CDR1 SGDLS and CDR2 YYNGEE. This CDR3 contains 13 residues. CDR3: CASSPRTATEQYF.

This chain uses TRBV6-2 or TRBV6-3 with TRBJ2-3; TCRdb lists TRBD1, though no DNA is available to test this call. In germline, CDR1 is MNHEY, CDR2 SVGEGT. The CDR3 totals 16 residues. The CDR3 sequence: CASSYEAGGEADTQYF.

The chain links TRBV20-1 to TRBJ2-5; TCRdb outputs TRBD2, but without DNA this stays unchecked. Germline values: CDR1 DFQATT, CDR2 SNEGSKA (reference sequence). This CDR3 spans 11 amino acids. CDR3 sequence reads: CSAGGSETQYF.

The V call is TRBV20-1, the J call TRBJ2-1; without DNA, the TCRdb call of TRBD2 cannot be checked. This CDR3 has 14 amino acids. CDR1 DFQATT and CDR2 SNEGSKA come from the germline V gene (reference sequence). CDR3: CSASGEGIGNEQFF.

The genes are TRBV20-1 and TRBJ2-2; the D call of TRBD2 rests on TCRdb alone, since no DNA is present to check it. Germline V gene data show CDR1 as DFQATT and CDR2 as SNEGSKA (reference sequence). The CDR3 sequence is 18 residues long. This chain's CDR3 is CSARAPGGHARNTGELFF.

V is TRBV7-2 and J is TRBJ2-7; TCRdb gives TRBD2 as the D gene, but with no DNA this cannot be confirmed. There are 16 residues in the CDR3. CDR1 and CDR2 (germline): SGHTA, FQGNSA. The CDR3 spells CAISFGLSSGTYEQYF.

The chain couples TRBV29-1 to TRBJ2-5; TCRdb picks TRBD2, but there is no DNA to check that call. This CDR3 has 13 amino acids. Germline V CDR1 and CDR2: SQVTM, ANQGSEA. CDR3 loop: CSVEWPRQETQYF.

The rearrangement uses TRBV12-3 or TRBV12-4 and TRBJ1-2; the TRBD1 assignment by TCRdb is unverifiable without DNA. This CDR3 is 13 amino acids long. The CDR3 spells CASRGQGARGYTF.

The V and J genes are TRBV18 and TRBJ2-7. Germline assignment: CDR1 KGHSH and CDR2 LQKENI. There are 13 residues in the CDR3. This CDR3 reads CASSNEGPYEQYF. The full variable domain, in which reference TRBV18 and TRBJ2-7 provide the parts outside the CDR3, is NAGVMQNPRHLVRRRGQEARLRCSPMKGHSHVYWYRQLPEEGLKFMVYLQKENIIDESGMPKERFSAEFPKEGPSILRIQQVVRGDSAAYFCASSNEGPYEQYFGPGTRLTVT.

The rearrangement joins TRBV5-1 to TRBJ2-1; TCRdb's D call of TRBD2 is untestable without DNA. Germline V gene lookup returns CDR1 SGHRS and CDR2 YFSETQ. There are 16 residues in the CDR3. The CDR3 sequence is CASRIVGGGDYNEQFF. The full variable domain, with the rest looked up from reference TRBV5-1 and TRBJ2-1, is KAGVTQTPRYLIKTRGQQVTLSCSPISGHRSVSWYQQTPGQGLQFLFEYFSETQRNKGNFPGRFSGRQFSNSRSEMNVSTLELGDSALYLCASRIVGGGDYNEQFFGPGTRLTVL.

The J gene is TRBJ2-5, the V gene TRBV5-1; no DNA is available, so the TRBD1 call from TCRdb remains unchecked. The CDR3 covers 14 residues. Germline V gene sequence: CDR1 SGHRS, CDR2 YFSETQ. This CDR3 is CASSRTVPQETQYF. Based on the CDR3 plus reference TRBV5-1 and TRBJ2-5, the full variable domain is KAGVTQTPRYLIKTRGQQVTLSCSPISGHRSVSWYQQTPGQGLQFLFEYFSETQRNKGNFPGRFSGRQFSNSRSEMNVSTLELGDSALYLCASSRTVPQETQYFGPGTRLLVL.

V and J are TRBV6-2 or TRBV6-3 and TRBJ2-2; TCRdb indicates TRBD1, and absent DNA this call remains unverified. This CDR3 is 18 amino acids long. Germline CDR1 is MNHEY and CDR2 is SVGEGT. The CDR3 loop is CASSYSSKDRVGTGELFF.

This sequence joins TRBV28 and TRBJ2-1; TCRdb's D call of TRBD1 is untestable without DNA. The CDR3 is made up of 13 amino acids. Germline assignment: CDR1 MDHEN and CDR2 SYDVKM. This CDR3 reads CASQRGASHEQFF.

V is TRBV5-1 and J is TRBJ2-7; lacking DNA, the TRBD1 call made by TCRdb goes unchecked. CDR1 and CDR2 from the germline V gene are SGHRS and YFSETQ. CDR3 size: 16 residues. Here the CDR3 reads CASSLAKRLPPYEQYF.

The chain is built from TRBV4-2 and TRBJ2-1; TCRdb's D call of TRBD2 is untestable without DNA. Germline CDR1 reads LGHNA; CDR2 reads YNFKEQ. The CDR3 totals 19 residues. The CDR3 protein is CASSKRLAGGQSSYNEQFF.

This chain links TRBV5-1 with TRBJ1-1; TCRdb outputs TRBD1, but without DNA this stays unchecked. Germline CDR1 reads SGHRS; CDR2 reads YFSETQ. The CDR3 spans 14 residues. The CDR3: CASSLPDRGTEAFF.

The chain carries TRBV7-2 and TRBJ1-5; with no DNA, the TCRdb D assignment of TRBD1 cannot be verified. CDR1 and CDR2 (germline): SGHTA, FQGNSA. CDR3 length: 15 amino acids. This CDR3 is CASSAHASPGQPQHF.

This sequence joins TRBV20-1 and TRBJ2-4; TCRdb picks TRBD2, but there is no DNA to check that call. CDR1 is DFQATT, CDR2 SNEGSKA, per germline (reference sequence). There are 14 residues in the CDR3. The CDR3 loop is CSASGGASLNIQYF.

The J gene is TRBJ1-2, the V gene TRBV7-2. This CDR3 is 16 amino acids long. Germline-derived CDR1 and CDR2 are SGHTA and FQGNSA. CDR3 in amino acids: CASSSITRRGNYGYTF.

CDR3 residues: CATRNNLNTEAFF. The chain employs TRBV7-9 and TRBJ1-1. This CDR3 is 13 amino acids long. In germline, CDR1 is SEHNR, CDR2 FQNEAQ (reference sequence).

The gene calls are TRBV7-2 and TRBJ2-1; TCRdb proposes TRBD1, but this gene call is untestable without DNA. The CDR3 loop spans 15 amino acids. The germline V gene has CDR1 SGHTA and CDR2 FQGNSA. The CDR3 sequence: CASSPRADTYNEQFF.